Listed below are T cell receptor beta chains from one sample, sequenced in a study of blood T cell repertoires in COVID-19. This table comes from immunoSEQ multiplex PCR, and its TCRdb copy is limited to in-frame clones, with some not included. The repertoire holds nearly 90,000 clones, with around 89% as singletons. The specimen was peripheral blood. These receptors came from a man between 60 and 75 years old with acute or convalescent COVID-19. Each CDR3 is given without its conserved first and last residue.

j_call: TRBJ1-6
v_call: TRBV5-1
cdr3_aa: ASSLRGTGDDSPLH

j_call: TRBJ2-7
v_call: TRBV30
cdr3_aa: ACRLANEQY

j_call: TRBJ2-2
v_call: TRBV11-3
cdr3_aa: ASSVRGTRGPGELF

j_call: TRBJ2-5
v_call: TRBV6-5
cdr3_aa: ASSYSGQGPETQY

j_call: TRBJ1-5
v_call: TRBV2
cdr3_aa: ASSELGGFQPQH

j_call: TRBJ1-2
v_call: TRBV30
cdr3_aa: AWSKGQARNYT

j_call: TRBJ1-2
v_call: TRBV13
cdr3_aa: ASSIDRGRASPPDGYT

j_call: TRBJ2-7
v_call: TRBV11-2
cdr3_aa: ASSTRTGGAGEQY

j_call: TRBJ1-2
v_call: TRBV5-1
cdr3_aa: ASSTGTAPAANYGYT

j_call: TRBJ1-5
v_call: TRBV7-9
cdr3_aa: ASSPSAGGQPQH

j_call: TRBJ1-2
v_call: TRBV9
cdr3_aa: ASSVEGQGASYT

j_call: TRBJ1-2
v_call: TRBV29-1
cdr3_aa: SDLEDYGYT

j_call: TRBJ2-5
v_call: TRBV6-5
cdr3_aa: ASSTGSIQETQY

j_call: TRBJ2-5
v_call: TRBV19
cdr3_aa: ASSITHSQETQY

j_call: TRBJ1-1
v_call: TRBV5-1
cdr3_aa: ASSLGTGARNTEAF